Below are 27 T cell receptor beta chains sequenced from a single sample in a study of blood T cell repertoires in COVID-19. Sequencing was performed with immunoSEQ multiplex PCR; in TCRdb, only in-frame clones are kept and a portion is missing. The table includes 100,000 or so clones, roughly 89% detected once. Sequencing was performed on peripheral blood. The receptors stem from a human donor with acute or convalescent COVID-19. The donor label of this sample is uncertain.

Written as DNA, the CDR3 is TGTGCCAGCAGCCGGGGACAGGGGGCGGAAACTGAAGCTTTCTTT. This translates into CASSRGQGAETEAFF. The V gene is TRBV5-5, the J gene TRBJ1-1; TRBD1 aligns across 12 bases. V was pared by 4 bases and J by 5 bases, with 6 bases of the junction left unmatched. Germline lookup yields CDR1 SGHKS and CDR2 YYEKEE (reference sequence). This CDR3 comprises 15 residues.

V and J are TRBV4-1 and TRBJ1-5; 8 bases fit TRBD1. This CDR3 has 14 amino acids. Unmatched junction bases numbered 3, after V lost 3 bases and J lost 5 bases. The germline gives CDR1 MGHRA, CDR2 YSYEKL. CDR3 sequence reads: CASSQDRADQPQHF. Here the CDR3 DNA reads TGCGCCAGCAGCCAGGACAGGGCGGATCAGCCCCAGCATTTT.

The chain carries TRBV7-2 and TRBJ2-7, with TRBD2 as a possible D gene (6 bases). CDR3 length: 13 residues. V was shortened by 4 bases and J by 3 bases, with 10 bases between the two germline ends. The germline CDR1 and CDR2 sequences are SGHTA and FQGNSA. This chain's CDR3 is CASSWEAGYEQYF. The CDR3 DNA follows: TGTGCCAGCAGCTGGGAGGCCGGCTACGAGCAGTACTTC.

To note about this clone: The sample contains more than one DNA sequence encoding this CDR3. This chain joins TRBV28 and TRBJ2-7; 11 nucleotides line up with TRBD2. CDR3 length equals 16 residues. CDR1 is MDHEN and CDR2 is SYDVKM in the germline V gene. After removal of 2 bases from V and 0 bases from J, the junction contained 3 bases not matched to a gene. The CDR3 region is CASSLAGTSGSYEQYF. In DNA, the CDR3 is TGTGCCAGCAGTTTAGCCGGGACTAGCGGCTCCTACGAGCAGTACTTC.

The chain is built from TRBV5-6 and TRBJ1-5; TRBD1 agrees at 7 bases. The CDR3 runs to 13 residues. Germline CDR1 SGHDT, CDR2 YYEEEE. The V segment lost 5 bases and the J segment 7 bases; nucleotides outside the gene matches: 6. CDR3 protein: CASSSTGTQPQHF. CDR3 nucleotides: TGTGCCAGCAGTTCGACAGGGACCCAGCCCCAGCATTTT.

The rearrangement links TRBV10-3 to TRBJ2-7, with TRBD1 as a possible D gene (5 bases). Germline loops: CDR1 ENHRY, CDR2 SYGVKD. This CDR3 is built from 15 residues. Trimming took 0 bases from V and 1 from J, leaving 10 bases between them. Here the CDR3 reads CAISESKGSSYEQYF. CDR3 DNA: TGTGCCATCAGTGAGTCGAAGGGGTCTTCCTACGAGCAGTACTTC.

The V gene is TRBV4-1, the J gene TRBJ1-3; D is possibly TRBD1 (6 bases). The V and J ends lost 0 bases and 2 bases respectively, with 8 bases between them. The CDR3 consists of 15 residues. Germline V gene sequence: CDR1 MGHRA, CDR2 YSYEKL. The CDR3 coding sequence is TGCGCCAGCAGCCAAGACTCAGGGGCTGGAAACACCATATATTTT. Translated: CASSQDSGAGNTIYF.

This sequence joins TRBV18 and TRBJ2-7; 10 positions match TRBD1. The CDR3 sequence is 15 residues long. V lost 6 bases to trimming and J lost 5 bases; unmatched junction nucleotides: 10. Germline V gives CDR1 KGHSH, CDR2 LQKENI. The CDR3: CASSAPGTGVDEQYF. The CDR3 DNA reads TGTGCCAGCTCCGCCCCCGGGACAGGGGTCGACGAGCAGTACTTC.

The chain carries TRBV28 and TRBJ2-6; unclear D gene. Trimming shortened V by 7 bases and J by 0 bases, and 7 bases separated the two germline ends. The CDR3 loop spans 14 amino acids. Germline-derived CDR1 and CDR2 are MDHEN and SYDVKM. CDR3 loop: CASTTSSGANVLTF. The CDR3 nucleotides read TGTGCCAGCACGACTTCCTCTGGGGCCAACGTCCTGACTTTC.

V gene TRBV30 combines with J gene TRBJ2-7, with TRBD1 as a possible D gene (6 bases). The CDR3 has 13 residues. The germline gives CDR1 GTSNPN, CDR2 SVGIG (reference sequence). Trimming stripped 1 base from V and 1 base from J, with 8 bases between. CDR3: CAWSGDNSYEQYF. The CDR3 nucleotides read TGTGCCTGGAGTGGGGACAATTCCTACGAGCAGTACTTC.

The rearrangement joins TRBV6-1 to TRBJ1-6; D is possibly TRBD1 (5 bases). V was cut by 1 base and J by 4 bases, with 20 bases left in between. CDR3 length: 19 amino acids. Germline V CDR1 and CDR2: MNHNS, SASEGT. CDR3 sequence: CASSEGEDIHLGYNSPLHF. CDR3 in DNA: TGTGCCAGCAGTGAAGGAGAGGACATCCACCTTGGATATAATTCACCCCTCCACTTT.

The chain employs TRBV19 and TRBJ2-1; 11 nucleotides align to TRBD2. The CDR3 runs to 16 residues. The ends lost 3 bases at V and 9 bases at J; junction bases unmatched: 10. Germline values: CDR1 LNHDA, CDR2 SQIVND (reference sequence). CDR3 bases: TGTGCCAGTAGTATTGTCGGTAGCGGGAGGGGTGGTGAGCAGTTCTTC. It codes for CASSIVGSGRGGEQFF.

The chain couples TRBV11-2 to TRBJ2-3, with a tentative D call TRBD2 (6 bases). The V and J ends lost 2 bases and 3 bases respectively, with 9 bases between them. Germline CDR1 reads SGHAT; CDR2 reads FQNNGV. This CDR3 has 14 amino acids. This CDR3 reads CASSLTAGTDTQYF. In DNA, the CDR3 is TGTGCCAGCAGCTTAACAGCGGGTACAGATACGCAGTATTTT. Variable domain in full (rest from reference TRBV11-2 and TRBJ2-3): EAGVAQSPRYKIIEKRQSVAFWCNPISGHATLYWYQQILGQGPKLLIQFQNNGVVDDSQLPKDRFSAERLKGVDSTLKIQPAKLEDSAVYLCASSLTAGTDTQYFGPGTRLTVL.

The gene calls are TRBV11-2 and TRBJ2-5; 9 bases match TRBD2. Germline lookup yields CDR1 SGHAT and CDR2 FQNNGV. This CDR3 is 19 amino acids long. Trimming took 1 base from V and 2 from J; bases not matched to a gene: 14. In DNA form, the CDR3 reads TGTGCCAGCAGCTTAGTTCGTACCGGGACTAGCAGACCTCAAGAGACCCAGTACTTC. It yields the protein CASSLVRTGTSRPQETQYF.

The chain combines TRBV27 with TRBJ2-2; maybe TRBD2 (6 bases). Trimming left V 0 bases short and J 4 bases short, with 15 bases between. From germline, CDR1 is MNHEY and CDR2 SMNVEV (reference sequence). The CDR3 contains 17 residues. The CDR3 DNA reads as TGTGCCAGCAGTTTATCGTTCGGGAGAACGTTCACCGGGGAGCTGTTTTTT. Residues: CASSLSFGRTFTGELFF.

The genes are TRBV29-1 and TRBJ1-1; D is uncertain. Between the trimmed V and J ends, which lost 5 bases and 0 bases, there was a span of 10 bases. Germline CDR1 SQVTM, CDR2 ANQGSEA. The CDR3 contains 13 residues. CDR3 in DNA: TGCAGCGTTTATTCAGGTATGAACACTGAAGCTTTCTTT. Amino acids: CSVYSGMNTEAFF. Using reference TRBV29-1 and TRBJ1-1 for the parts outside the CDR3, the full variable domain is SAVISQKPSRDICQRGTSLTIQCQVDSQVTMMFWYRQQPGQSLTLIATANQGSEATYESGFVIDKFPISRPNLTFSTLTVSNMSPEDSSIYLCSVYSGMNTEAFFGQGTRLTVV.

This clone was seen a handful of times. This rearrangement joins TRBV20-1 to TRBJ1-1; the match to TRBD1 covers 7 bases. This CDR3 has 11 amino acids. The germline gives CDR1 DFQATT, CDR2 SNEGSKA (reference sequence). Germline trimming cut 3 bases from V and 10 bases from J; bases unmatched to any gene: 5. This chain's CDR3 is CSASRGPGAFF. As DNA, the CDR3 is TGCAGTGCTAGTAGGGGGCCGGGAGCTTTCTTT.

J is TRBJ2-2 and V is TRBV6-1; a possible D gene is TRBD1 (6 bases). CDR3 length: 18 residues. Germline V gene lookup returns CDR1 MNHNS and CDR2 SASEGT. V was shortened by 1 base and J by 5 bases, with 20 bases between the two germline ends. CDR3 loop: CASSEVVRGLVQTGELFF. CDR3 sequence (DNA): TGTGCCAGCAGTGAAGTAGTGAGGGGGTTGGTTCAGACCGGGGAGCTGTTTTTT.

The CDR3 region is CASRPGTGQTEAFF. CDR3 nucleotide sequence: TGTGCCAGCAGACCCGGGACAGGGCAGACTGAAGCTTTCTTT. The rearrangement uses TRBV27 and TRBJ1-1; TRBD1 aligns across 9 bases. The V gene end was trimmed by 6 bases and the J gene end by 5 bases; junction bases not matched to a gene: 7. The CDR3 spans 14 residues. Germline lookup yields CDR1 MNHEY and CDR2 SMNVEV (reference sequence).

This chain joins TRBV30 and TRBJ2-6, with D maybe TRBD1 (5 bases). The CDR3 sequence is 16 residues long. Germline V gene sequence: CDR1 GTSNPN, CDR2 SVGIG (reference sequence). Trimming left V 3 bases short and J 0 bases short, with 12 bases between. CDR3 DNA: TGTGCCTGGAGGCCGACAGTCAGCTCTGGGGCCAACGTCCTGACTTTC. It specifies CAWRPTVSSGANVLTF.

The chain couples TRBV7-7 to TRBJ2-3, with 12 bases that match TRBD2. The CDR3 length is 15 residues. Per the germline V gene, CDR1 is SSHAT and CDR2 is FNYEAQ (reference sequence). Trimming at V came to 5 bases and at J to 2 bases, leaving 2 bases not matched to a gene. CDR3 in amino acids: CASSRTSGNTDTQYF. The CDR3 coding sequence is TGTGCCAGCAGCCGGACTAGCGGGAACACAGATACGCAGTATTTT. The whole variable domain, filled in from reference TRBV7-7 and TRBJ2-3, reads GAGVSQSPRYKVTKRGQDVTLRCDPISSHATLYWYQQALGQGPEFLTYFNYEAQPDKSGLPSDRFSAERPEGSISTLTIQRTEQRDSAMYRCASSRTSGNTDTQYFGPGTRLTVL.

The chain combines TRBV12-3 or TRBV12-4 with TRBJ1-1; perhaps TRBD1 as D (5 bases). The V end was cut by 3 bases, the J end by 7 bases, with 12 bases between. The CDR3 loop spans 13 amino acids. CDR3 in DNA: TGTGCCAGCAGTTTGGCGGGACCGCTTGAAGCTTTCTTT. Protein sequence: CASSLAGPLEAFF.

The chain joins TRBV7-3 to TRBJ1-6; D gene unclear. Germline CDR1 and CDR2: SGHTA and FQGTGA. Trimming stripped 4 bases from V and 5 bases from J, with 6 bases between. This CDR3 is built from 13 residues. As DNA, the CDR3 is TGTGCCAGCAGCTCCCAGAATAATTCACCCCTCCACTTT. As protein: CASSSQNNSPLHF.

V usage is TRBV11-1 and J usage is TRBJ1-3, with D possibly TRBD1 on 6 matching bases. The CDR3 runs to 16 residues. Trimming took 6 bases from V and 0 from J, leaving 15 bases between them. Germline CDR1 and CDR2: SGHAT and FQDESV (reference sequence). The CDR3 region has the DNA TGTGCCAGCAGTCTTGATATGGACAGCTCTGGAAACACCATATATTTT. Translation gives CASSLDMDSSGNTIYF.

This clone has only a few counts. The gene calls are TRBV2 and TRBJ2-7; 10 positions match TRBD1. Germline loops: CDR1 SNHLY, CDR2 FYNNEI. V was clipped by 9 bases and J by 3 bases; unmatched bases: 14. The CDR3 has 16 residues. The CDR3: CASYPRDRGEYYEQYF. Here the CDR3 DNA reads TGTGCCAGTTACCCCCGGGACAGGGGTGAGTACTACGAGCAGTACTTC. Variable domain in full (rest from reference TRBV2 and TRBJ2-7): EPEVTQTPSHQVTQMGQEVILRCVPISNHLYFYWYRQILGQKVEFLVSFYNNEISEKSEIFDDQFSVERPDGSNFTLKIRSTKLEDSAMYFCASYPRDRGEYYEQYFGPGTRLTVT.

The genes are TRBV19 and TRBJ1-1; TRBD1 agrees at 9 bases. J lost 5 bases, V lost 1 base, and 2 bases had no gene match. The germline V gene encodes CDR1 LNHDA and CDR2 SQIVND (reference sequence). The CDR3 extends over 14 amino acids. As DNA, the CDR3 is TGTGCCAGTAGTATAGCAGGGACAGGGACTGAAGCTTTCTTT. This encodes CASSIAGTGTEAFF.

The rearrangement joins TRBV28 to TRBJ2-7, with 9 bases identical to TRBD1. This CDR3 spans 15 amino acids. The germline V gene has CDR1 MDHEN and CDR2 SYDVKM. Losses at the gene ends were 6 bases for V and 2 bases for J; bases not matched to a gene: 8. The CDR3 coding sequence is TGTGCCAGCAGGGGGATAGACAGGGGGACCTACGAGCAGTACTTC. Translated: CASRGIDRGTYEQYF.